This T cell receptor (beta chain) was captured by sequencing in a study of control samples from healthy donors and cancer patients. Using immunoSEQ multiplex PCR, the repertoire was profiled, and TCRdb retains in-frame clones only, with some absent. Among some 130,000 clones listed, approximately 94% were seen once. Germline-derived CDR1 and CDR2 are MGHRA and YSYEKL. V lost 4 bases to trimming and J lost 2 bases; unmatched junction nucleotides: 6. The CDR3 extends over 18 amino acids. Input material: blood. This rearrangement joins TRBV4-1 to TRBJ2-2, with 14 bases that match TRBD2. This clonotype originated in a man between 25 and 39 years old in good health. CDR3: CASSRETSGGANTGELFF. The CDR3 nucleotides read TGCGCCAGCAGCCGGGAGACTAGCGGGGGGGCCAACACCGGGGAGCTGTTTTTT.